The clone carrying this T cell receptor beta chain was counted many times. Its specificity is unknown. The sample comes from a study of CD8 T cells in ankylosing spondylitis. Study-level results: In ankylosing spondylitis blood, a motif of roughly eight highly homologous TCR beta variants appeared characteristic. Disease-linked clones bore a CD8+ phenotype and were relatively rare in peripheral blood. Some motif variants were previously reported in reactive arthritis synovial fluid and blood. Clones linked to disease were reported to show significant enrichment in matched ankylosing spondylitis synovial fluid.

Quantitative 5'-RACE with molecular barcodes was used to make the TCR beta libraries. One entry per CDR3 protein, called by TCRdb with MiXCR from the 5' RACE reads. Of about 90,000 distinct CDR3 sequences in the sample, just under 9% were seen once. CDR1 LNHNV and CDR2 YYDKDF come from the germline V gene (reference sequence). V shed 5 bases and J shed 1 base, with 15 bases lying between them. This CDR3 is 16 amino acids long. The TCR comes from a male donor with ankylosing spondylitis. Input material: blood, either unsorted or a sorted T cell fraction (not recorded which). This chain uses TRBV15 with TRBJ1-5; D may be TRBD1 (6 bases). CDR3 protein: CATSGLGGKSNQPQHF. The CDR3 nucleotides read TGTGCCACCAGCGGTTTAGGGGGAAAGAGCAATCAGCCCCAGCATTTT.